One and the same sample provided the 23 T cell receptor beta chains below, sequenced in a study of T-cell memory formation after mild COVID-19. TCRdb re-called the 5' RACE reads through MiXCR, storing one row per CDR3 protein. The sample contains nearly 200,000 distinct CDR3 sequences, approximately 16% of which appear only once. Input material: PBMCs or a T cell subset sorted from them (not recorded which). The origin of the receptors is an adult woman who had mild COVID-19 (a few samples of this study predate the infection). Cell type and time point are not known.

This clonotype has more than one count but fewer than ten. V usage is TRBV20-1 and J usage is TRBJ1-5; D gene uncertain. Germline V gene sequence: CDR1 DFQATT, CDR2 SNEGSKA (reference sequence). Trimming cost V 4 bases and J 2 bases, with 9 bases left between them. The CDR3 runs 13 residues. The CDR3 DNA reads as TGCAGTGCTAATGTGGTAGGCAATCAGCCCCAGCATTTT. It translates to CSANVVGNQPQHF.

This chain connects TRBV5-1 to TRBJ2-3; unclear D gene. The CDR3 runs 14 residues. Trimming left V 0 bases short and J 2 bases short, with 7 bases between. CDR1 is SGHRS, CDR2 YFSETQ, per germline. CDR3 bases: TGCGCCAGCAGCTTGGGGCAGACCACAGATACGCAGTATTTT. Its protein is CASSLGQTTDTQYF.

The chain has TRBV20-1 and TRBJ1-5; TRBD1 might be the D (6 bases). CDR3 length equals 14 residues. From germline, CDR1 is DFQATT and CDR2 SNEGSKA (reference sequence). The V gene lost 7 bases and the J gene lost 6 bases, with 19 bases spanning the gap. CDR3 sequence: CSVRGSGDPQPQHF. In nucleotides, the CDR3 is TGCAGTGTTAGGGGGTCGGGGGATCCTCAGCCCCAGCATTTT.

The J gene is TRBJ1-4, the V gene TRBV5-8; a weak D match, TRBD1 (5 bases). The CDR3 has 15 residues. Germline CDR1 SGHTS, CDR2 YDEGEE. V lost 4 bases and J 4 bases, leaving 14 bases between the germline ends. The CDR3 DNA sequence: TGTGCCAGCAGCCGTATCGACAGCTATAATGAAAAACTGTTTTTT. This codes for CASSRIDSYNEKLFF.

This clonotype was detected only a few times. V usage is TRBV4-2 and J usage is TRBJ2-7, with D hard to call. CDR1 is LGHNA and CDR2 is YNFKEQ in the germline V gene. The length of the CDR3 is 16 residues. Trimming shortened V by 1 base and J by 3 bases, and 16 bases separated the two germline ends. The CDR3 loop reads CASSQAFRGAFYEQYF. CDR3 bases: TGTGCCAGCAGCCAAGCTTTCAGAGGCGCTTTCTACGAGCAGTACTTC.

The CDR3 nucleotides are TGTGCCAGCAGTGTCGGGGGCCGTTCCCCTGACGAGCAGTACTTC. This sequence encodes CASSVGGRSPDEQYF. This chain uses TRBV12-3 or TRBV12-4 with TRBJ2-7; either TRBD1 or TRBD2 may supply D (6 bases each). Trimming took 5 bases from V and 5 from J, leaving 19 bases between them. The CDR3 sequence is 15 residues long.

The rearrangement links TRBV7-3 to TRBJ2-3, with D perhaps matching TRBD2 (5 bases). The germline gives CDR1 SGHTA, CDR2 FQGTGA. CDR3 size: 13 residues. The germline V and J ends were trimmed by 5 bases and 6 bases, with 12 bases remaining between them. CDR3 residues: CASSQSSADTQYF. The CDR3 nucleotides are TGTGCCAGCAGCCAGAGTAGCGCGGATACGCAGTATTTT.

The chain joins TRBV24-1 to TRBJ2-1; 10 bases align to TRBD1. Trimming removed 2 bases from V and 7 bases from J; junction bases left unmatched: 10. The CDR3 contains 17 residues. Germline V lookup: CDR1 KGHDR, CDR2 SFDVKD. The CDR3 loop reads CATSDSSGQGNINEQFF. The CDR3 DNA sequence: TGTGCCACCAGTGATTCTTCGGGACAGGGGAATATTAATGAGCAGTTCTTC.

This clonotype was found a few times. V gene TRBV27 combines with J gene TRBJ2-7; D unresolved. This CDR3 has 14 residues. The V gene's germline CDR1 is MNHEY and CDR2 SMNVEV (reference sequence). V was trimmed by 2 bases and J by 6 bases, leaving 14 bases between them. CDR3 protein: CASSLSSTPGEQYF. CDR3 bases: TGTGCCAGCAGTTTAAGCTCAACTCCAGGCGAGCAGTACTTC.

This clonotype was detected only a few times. The CDR3 DNA sequence: TGCGCCAGCAGCCCAACGGGGACTAGCGGGCCAGCCTACGAGCAGTACTTC. Protein sequence: CASSPTGTSGPAYEQYF. V is TRBV5-1 and J is TRBJ2-7; 12 bases are a match to TRBD2. V lost 4 bases, J lost 2 bases, and 10 bases stayed unmatched. The CDR3 is 17 residues long. CDR1 is SGHRS and CDR2 is YFSETQ in the germline V gene.

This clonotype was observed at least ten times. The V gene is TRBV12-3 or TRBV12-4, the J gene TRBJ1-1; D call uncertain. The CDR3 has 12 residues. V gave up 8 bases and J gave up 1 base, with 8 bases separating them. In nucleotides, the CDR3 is TGTGCCAGCCGGGCCTCGAACACTGAAGCTTTCTTT. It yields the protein CASRASNTEAFF.

CDR3 in amino acids: CASSLLQANYGYTF. Here the CDR3 DNA reads TGTGCCAGCAGCTTACTACAGGCAAACTATGGCTACACCTTC. This sequence joins TRBV7-9 and TRBJ1-2, with TRBD1 as a possible D gene (5 bases). V was trimmed by 2 bases and J by 2 bases, leaving 9 bases between them. In germline, CDR1 is SEHNR, CDR2 FQNEAQ (reference sequence). The CDR3 consists of 14 residues.

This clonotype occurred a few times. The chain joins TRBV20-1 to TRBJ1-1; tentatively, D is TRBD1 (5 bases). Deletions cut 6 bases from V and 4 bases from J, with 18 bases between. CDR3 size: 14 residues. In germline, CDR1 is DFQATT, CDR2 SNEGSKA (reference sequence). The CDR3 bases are TGCAGTGCGAGACCCATGGTGAGGGGCACTGAAGCTTTCTTT. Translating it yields CSARPMVRGTEAFF.

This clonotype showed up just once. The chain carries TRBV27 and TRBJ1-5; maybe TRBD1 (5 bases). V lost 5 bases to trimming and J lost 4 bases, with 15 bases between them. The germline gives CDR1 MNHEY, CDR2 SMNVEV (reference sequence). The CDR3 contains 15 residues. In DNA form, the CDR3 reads TGTGCCAGCAGTCCTCCCGGGACCCTAAATCAGCCCCAGCATTTT. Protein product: CASSPPGTLNQPQHF.

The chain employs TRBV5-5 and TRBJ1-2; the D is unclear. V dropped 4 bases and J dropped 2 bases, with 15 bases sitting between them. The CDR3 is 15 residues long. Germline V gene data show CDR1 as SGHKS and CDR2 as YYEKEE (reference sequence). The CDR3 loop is CASSLNVGLNYGYTF. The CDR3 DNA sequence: TGTGCCAGCAGCCTTAACGTCGGGTTAAACTATGGCTACACCTTC.

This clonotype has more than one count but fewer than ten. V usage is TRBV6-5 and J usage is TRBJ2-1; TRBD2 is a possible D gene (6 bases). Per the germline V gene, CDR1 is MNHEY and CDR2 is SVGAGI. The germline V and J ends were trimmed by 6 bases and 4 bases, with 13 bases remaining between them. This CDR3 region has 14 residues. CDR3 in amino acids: CASSHGRNYNEQFF. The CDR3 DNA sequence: TGTGCCAGCAGCCACGGGAGAAATTACAATGAGCAGTTCTTC.

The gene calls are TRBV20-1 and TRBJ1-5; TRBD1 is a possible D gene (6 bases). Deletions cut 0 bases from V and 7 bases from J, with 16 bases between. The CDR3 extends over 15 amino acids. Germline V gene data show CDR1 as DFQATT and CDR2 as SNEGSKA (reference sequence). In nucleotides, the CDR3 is TGCAGTGCTAGAGATCGAGAACAGGGTTGGCAGCCCCAGCATTTT. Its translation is CSARDREQGWQPQHF.

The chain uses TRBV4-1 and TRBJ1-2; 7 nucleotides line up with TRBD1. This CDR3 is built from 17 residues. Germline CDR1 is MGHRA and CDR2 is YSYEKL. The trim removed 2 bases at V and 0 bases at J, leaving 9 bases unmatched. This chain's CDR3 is CASSQKMGTASNYGYTF. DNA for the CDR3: TGCGCCAGCAGCCAAAAGATGGGGACAGCGTCTAACTATGGCTACACCTTC.

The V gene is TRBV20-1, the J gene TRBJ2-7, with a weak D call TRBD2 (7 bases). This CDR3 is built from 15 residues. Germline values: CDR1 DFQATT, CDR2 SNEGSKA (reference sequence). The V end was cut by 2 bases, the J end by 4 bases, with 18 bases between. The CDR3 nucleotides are TGCAGTGCTAGAAGTCCCAGAGGGGGGGCGTACGAGCAGTACTTC. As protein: CSARSPRGGAYEQYF.

CDR3 residues: CASLGLAASSYNEQFF. The CDR3 nucleotides read TGTGCCAGCCTGGGACTAGCGGCCAGCTCCTACAATGAGCAGTTCTTC. The J gene is TRBJ2-1, the V gene TRBV18; 11 nucleotides match TRBD2. The CDR3 is made up of 16 amino acids. The V gene end was trimmed by 8 bases and the J gene end by 0 bases; junction bases not matched to a gene: 6. Germline loops: CDR1 KGHSH, CDR2 LQKENI. Combining the CDR3 with reference TRBV18 and TRBJ2-1 gives the whole variable domain NAGVMQNPRHLVRRRGQEARLRCSPMKGHSHVYWYRQLPEEGLKFMVYLQKENIIDESGMPKERFSAEFPKEGPSILRIQQVVRGDSAAYFCASLGLAASSYNEQFFGPGTRLTVL.

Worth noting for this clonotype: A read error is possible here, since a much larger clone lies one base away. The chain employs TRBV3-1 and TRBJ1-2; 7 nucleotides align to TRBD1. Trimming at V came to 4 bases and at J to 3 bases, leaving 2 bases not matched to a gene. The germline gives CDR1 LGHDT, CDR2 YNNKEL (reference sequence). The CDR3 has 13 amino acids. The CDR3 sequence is CASSPRGDYGYTF. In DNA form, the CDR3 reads TGTGCCAGCAGCCCCAGGGGGGACTATGGCTACACCTTC.

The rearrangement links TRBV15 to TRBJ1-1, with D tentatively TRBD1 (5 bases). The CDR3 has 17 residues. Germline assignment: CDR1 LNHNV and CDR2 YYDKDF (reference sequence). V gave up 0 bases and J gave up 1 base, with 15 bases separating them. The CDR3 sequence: CATSREFGGLQNTEAFF. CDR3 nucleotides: TGTGCCACCAGCAGAGAATTCGGGGGACTCCAGAACACTGAAGCTTTCTTT.

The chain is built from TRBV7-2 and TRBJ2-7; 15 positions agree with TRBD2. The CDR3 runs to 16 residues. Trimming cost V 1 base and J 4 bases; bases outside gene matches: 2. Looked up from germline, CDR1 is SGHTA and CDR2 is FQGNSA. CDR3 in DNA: TGTGCCAGCAGCTTAGGGGGGACTAGCGGGAGGTACGAGCAGTACTTC. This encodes CASSLGGTSGRYEQYF.